What follows describes a single TCR beta chain. What it binds is not known. Other DNA sequences in the same sample also yield this CDR3. These data are taken from a study of PD-1 blockade in classical Hodgkin lymphoma. Method: immunoSEQ multiplex PCR; TCRdb's copy keeps in-frame clones and lacks some. The sample has 18,000 or so clones, roughly 75% seen once. Broader study findings: Newly diagnosed patients were reported to exhibit reduced baseline TCR diversity relative to healthy donors. The repertoire differences lack a defined cause, possibly disease activity or prior therapy.

The length of the CDR3 is 11 residues. Trimming shortened V by 3 bases and J by 5 bases, and 7 bases separated the two germline ends. Germline-derived CDR1 and CDR2 are DFQATT and SNEGSKA (reference sequence). Time point reported: cycle 4 day 1 (C4D1), after 6 weeks of nivolumab. Every one of the patients relapsed after autologous stem cell transplantation (brentuximab vedotin exposure was variable). The study purified CD4+ T cells from thawed PBMCs using magnetic negative selection. The source is a human donor with classical Hodgkin lymphoma. The V call is TRBV20-1, the J call TRBJ2-5; D unclear. Sample: CD4+ T cells from blood, taken before the fourth cycle of nivolumab. This chain's CDR3 is CSARIGETQYF. CDR3 nucleotide sequence: TGCAGTGCTAGGATAGGTGAGACCCAGTACTTC.